Below are 31 T cell receptor beta chains sequenced from a single sample in a study of T cells in Graves' hyperthyroidism and ophthalmopathy. The CDR3 regions of TCR beta were amplified from RNA transcripts. With the HTBI primer set, the TCR CDR3 went through a first round of RT-PCR. TCRdb called the multiplex PCR reads again in MiXCR, with one record for every CDR3 protein. The profile covers about 410,000 distinct CDR3 sequences, with around 15% appearing a single time and 15% to 20% taken by the ten largest. Sequences were obtained from blood. The receptors originated from a woman aged 25 to 39 with Graves' ophthalmopathy.

This clonotype was observed a few times. This chain links TRBV7-8 with TRBJ2-1; D possibly corresponds to TRBD2 (6 bases). The germline V gene encodes CDR1 SGHVS and CDR2 FQNEAQ. The V end lost 2 bases, the J end lost 6 bases, and 14 bases lay between the germline ends. This CDR3 is 15 amino acids long. The CDR3 sequence: CASSLWGLTTNEQFF. DNA for the CDR3: TGTGCCAGCAGCTTATGGGGACTCACGACCAATGAGCAGTTCTTC.

This clonotype has ten or more counts. At one end, the junction sequence differs from germline, possibly due to a read error. V usage is TRBV30 and J usage is TRBJ2-2, with D hard to call. The CDR3 loop spans 11 amino acids. CDR1 is GTSNPN, CDR2 SVGIG, per germline (reference sequence). CDR3 nucleotides: TGTCCCTGGAGTGGGACCGGGGAGCTGTTTTTT. This gives the protein CPWSGTGELFF. The full variable domain, with the rest looked up from reference TRBV30 and TRBJ2-2, is SQTIHQWPATLVQPVGSPLSLECTVEGTSNPNLYWYRQAAGRGLQLLFYSVGIGQISSEVPQNLSASRPQDRQFILSSKKLLLSDSGFYLCPWSGTGELFFGEGSRLTVL.

The table lists this clonotype with many counts. J is TRBJ2-3 and V is TRBV10-2; the match to TRBD2 covers 11 bases. In germline, CDR1 is WSHSY, CDR2 SAAADI. The CDR3 is 12 amino acids. The ends lost 11 bases at V and 7 bases at J; junction bases unmatched: 5. Here the CDR3 DNA reads TGCGCCTCAGGACTAGCGGGTAATACGCAGTATTTT. Its protein product is CASGLAGNTQYF.

At least ten counts were recorded for this clonotype. V usage is TRBV11-3 and J usage is TRBJ2-7; D gene ambiguous. Germline V gene lookup returns CDR1 SGHNT and CDR2 YENEEA. This CDR3 is built from 13 residues. Deletions cut 1 base from V and 0 bases from J, with 4 bases between. The CDR3 reads CASSLALSYEQYF. The CDR3 DNA reads as TGTGCCAGCAGCTTAGCTCTCTCCTACGAGCAGTACTTC.

This clonotype was observed at least ten times. This chain connects TRBV28 to TRBJ2-5; TRBD2 agrees at 10 bases. The CDR3 is made up of 16 amino acids. From germline, CDR1 is MDHEN and CDR2 SYDVKM. Trimming cost V 4 bases and J 1 base; bases outside gene matches: 6. This CDR3 reads CASSSSASGGQETQYF. CDR3 DNA: TGTGCCAGCAGTTCCTCTGCTAGCGGGGGCCAAGAGACCCAGTACTTC.

This clonotype was seen at least ten times. The chain has TRBV18 and TRBJ2-7; possibly TRBD1 for D (6 bases). Trimming took off 3 bases at V and 0 bases at J, with 15 bases between the two ends. Germline loops: CDR1 KGHSH, CDR2 LQKENI. This CDR3 has 16 residues. The DNA for the CDR3 is TGTGCCAGCTCACCCGGGATGGGGGCACGCTCCTACGAGCAGTACTTC. Protein product: CASSPGMGARSYEQYF.

This clonotype was seen at least ten times. V usage is TRBV18 and J usage is TRBJ2-3, with D possibly being TRBD1 (5 bases). V lost 5 bases to trimming and J lost 0 bases, with 15 bases between them. The CDR3 covers 16 residues. CDR1 KGHSH and CDR2 LQKENI come from the germline V gene. CDR3 in DNA: TGTGCCAGCTCAGGGGCGCGGACAATTAGCACAGATACGCAGTATTTT. Amino acids: CASSGARTISTDTQYF.

This clonotype occurred many times. The chain links TRBV28 to TRBJ1-2; maybe TRBD1 (5 bases). CDR3 length: 14 amino acids. The V end lost 8 bases, the J end lost 4 bases, and 17 bases lay between the germline ends. Germline V gene lookup returns CDR1 MDHEN and CDR2 SYDVKM. In DNA form, the CDR3 reads TGTGCCAGCTCCCGGCTCGGGGGGGTCTATGGCTACACCTTC. This gives the protein CASSRLGGVYGYTF.

In its sample, this clonotype was seen a few times. The gene calls are TRBV12-3 or TRBV12-4 and TRBJ2-1; D possibly uses TRBD1 or TRBD2 (6 bases each). Deletions cut 6 bases from V and 15 bases from J, with 15 bases between. The CDR3 is made up of 11 amino acids. The chain's CDR3 is CASRTGAQRFF. CDR3 bases: TGTGCCAGCAGGACGGGGGCCCAGAGGTTCTTC.

This clonotype appeared many times. This chain uses TRBV11-2 with TRBJ2-3, with 7 bases identical to TRBD2. Germline CDR1 and CDR2: SGHAT and FQNNGV. J was trimmed by 5 bases and V by 5 bases; bases with no gene match: 7. The CDR3 is 14 amino acids. CDR3 sequence: CASSLGPGGDTQYF. CDR3 bases: TGTGCCAGCAGCCTAGGCCCGGGAGGAGATACGCAGTATTTT.

This clonotype has a handful of counts. V is TRBV5-6 and J is TRBJ1-2; a possible D gene is TRBD1 (5 bases). The CDR3 covers 14 residues. V was pared by 1 base and J by 4 bases, with 11 bases between. Germline V gene data show CDR1 as SGHDT and CDR2 as YYEEEE. The CDR3 nucleotides read TGTGCCAGCAGCTTGCAGGGCCACGGCTATGGCTACACCTTC. It yields the protein CASSLQGHGYGYTF.

Turning to this clonotype: A much more abundant neighbour one base away suggests this may be a read error. It is likely a read error, because the conserved phenylalanine at the end of the CDR3 is missing. The rearrangement links TRBV19 to TRBJ2-7; TRBD2 is a possible D gene (5 bases). The ends were cut back, 5 bases at V and 4 bases at J, with 15 bases in the middle. Germline V gene sequence: CDR1 LNHDA, CDR2 SQIVND (reference sequence). The CDR3 loop spans 14 amino acids. CDR3 DNA sequence: TGTGCCAGTAGTGCCCGGGGTGGAGAGTACGAGCAGTACTTA. It yields the protein CASSARGGEYEQYL.

This clonotype was detected only a few times. One end of the junction is discordant with germline, which a read error may explain. The chain carries TRBV28 and TRBJ1-6; D uncertain. The CDR3 is 19 amino acids. Germline V gene sequence: CDR1 MDHEN, CDR2 SYDVKM. CDR3 nucleotide sequence: TGTGCCAGCAGAACTACCATCGACACCGCGGGAACTTTTAATTCACCCCCCCACTTT. It encodes CASRTTIDTAGTFNSPPHF.

The V and J genes are TRBV6-1 and TRBJ1-3, with TRBD1 matching 12 bases. V was pared by 4 bases and J by 1 base, with 11 bases of the junction left unmatched. The CDR3 extends over 19 amino acids. The germline V gene encodes CDR1 MNHNS and CDR2 SASEGT. CDR3 in DNA: TGTGCCAGCAGTGGACGAGTTTGGGACAGGGGGCTATCTGGAAACACCATATATTTT. Encoded protein: CASSGRVWDRGLSGNTIYF.

This clonotype was found once. The CDR3 DNA follows: TGTGCCTGGAGAGAGGACAGGGGGATCCACGAGCAGTACTTC. Encoded protein: CAWREDRGIHEQYF. This chain uses TRBV30 with TRBJ2-7; TRBD1 agrees at 10 bases. This CDR3 contains 14 residues. CDR1 and CDR2 (germline): GTSNPN, SVGIG (reference sequence). V dropped 3 bases and J dropped 5; count of bases not matched to a gene: 7.

This chain uses TRBV11-2 with TRBJ1-1, with no clear D. Germline V lookup: CDR1 SGHAT, CDR2 FQNNGV. Trimming took 5 bases from V and 2 from J, leaving 15 bases between them. This CDR3 is 15 amino acids long. The CDR3, as DNA: TGTGCCAGCAGCGAAGAAGGGATGGTAAACACTGAAGCTTTCTTT. Its translation is CASSEEGMVNTEAFF.

This clonotype was seen at least ten times. V is TRBV6-1 and J is TRBJ1-5, with D possibly being TRBD1 (5 bases). The germline gives CDR1 MNHNS, CDR2 SASEGT. This CDR3 has 15 amino acids. V was shortened by 4 bases and J by 4 bases, with 14 bases between the two germline ends. The CDR3 DNA follows: TGTGCCAGCAGTGTTTACAGGTTAGGGAATCAGCCCCAGCATTTT. Its translation: CASSVYRLGNQPQHF.

This chain joins TRBV9 and TRBJ2-1; 10 nucleotides line up with TRBD2. J gave up 7 bases and V 0 bases, and 7 bases lay outside the gene matches. The CDR3 runs to 16 residues. The germline V gene has CDR1 SGDLS and CDR2 YYNGEE. CDR3 residues: CASSVELAGTWNEQFF. DNA of the CDR3: TGTGCCAGCAGCGTAGAACTAGCGGGAACATGGAATGAGCAGTTCTTC.

This clonotype showed up many times. The genes are TRBV27 and TRBJ1-2; a weak D match, TRBD1 (6 bases). Trimming took 3 bases from V and 3 from J, leaving 11 bases between them. This CDR3 is 14 amino acids long. Germline CDR1 MNHEY, CDR2 SMNVEV (reference sequence). CDR3 nucleotide sequence: TGTGCCAGCAGTTTTTACAGGGAAGACTATGGCTACACCTTC. The encoded protein is CASSFYREDYGYTF.

This clonotype was counted ten times or more. V is TRBV20-1 and J is TRBJ2-7; TRBD2 aligns across 8 bases. There are 16 residues in the CDR3. The germline V gene encodes CDR1 DFQATT and CDR2 SNEGSKA (reference sequence). Germline trimming cut 5 bases from V and 3 bases from J; bases unmatched to any gene: 15. This CDR3 is CSAPVGGGSAGYEQYF. The CDR3, as DNA: TGCAGTGCTCCAGTCGGGGGGGGCAGCGCCGGCTACGAGCAGTACTTC.

This clonotype was seen at least ten times. This sequence joins TRBV7-9 and TRBJ1-4; D remains unclear. Germline loops: CDR1 SEHNR, CDR2 FQNEAQ (reference sequence). The CDR3 spans 15 residues. The V gene lost 0 bases and the J gene lost 6 bases, with 11 bases spanning the gap. CDR3 region: CASSLALGVDEKLFF. The CDR3 nucleotides are TGTGCCAGCAGCTTAGCGCTAGGAGTTGATGAAAAACTGTTTTTT.

The rearrangement joins TRBV9 to TRBJ2-7, with TRBD1 matching over 10 bases. CDR1 SGDLS and CDR2 YYNGEE come from the germline V gene. V gave up 0 bases and J gave up 3 bases; unmatched junction bases: 6. This CDR3 has 16 amino acids. CDR3 in amino acids: CASSVGSGDRGYEQYF. The CDR3 DNA sequence: TGTGCCAGCAGCGTAGGTTCGGGGGACAGGGGCTACGAGCAGTACTTC. Full variable domain (remainder filled in from reference TRBV9 and TRBJ2-7): DSGVTQTPKHLITATGQRVTLRCSPRSGDLSVYWYQQSLDQGLQFLIQYYNGEERAKGNILERFSAQQFPDLHSELNLSSLELGDSALYFCASSVGSGDRGYEQYFGPGTRLTVT.

This clonotype was counted a few times. J is TRBJ1-6 and V is TRBV25-1; a weak D match, TRBD1 (6 bases). The V gene's germline CDR1 is MGHDK and CDR2 SYGVNS. V lost 9 bases and J lost 9, with 18 bases in between. The CDR3 sequence is 14 residues long. The CDR3 DNA reads TGTGCCAGGACGGACAGTTGGACGGGTTCACCCCTCCACTTT. Its translation: CARTDSWTGSPLHF. The full variable domain, its missing parts supplied by reference TRBV25-1 and TRBJ1-6, is EADIYQTPRYLVIGTGKKITLECSQTMGHDKMYWYQQDPGMELHLIHYSYGVNSTEKGDLSSESTVSRIRTEHFPLTLESARPSHTSQYLCARTDSWTGSPLHFGNGTRLTVT.

This clonotype occurred a few times. The chain joins TRBV27 to TRBJ2-2; weak D call: TRBD1 (5 bases). Germline V gene lookup returns CDR1 MNHEY and CDR2 SMNVEV (reference sequence). This CDR3 comprises 17 residues. V was trimmed by 1 base and J by 0 bases, leaving 12 bases between them. The CDR3 region is CASSLLLGVPNTGELFF. The CDR3 nucleotides read TGTGCCAGCAGTTTATTGCTAGGGGTACCGAACACCGGGGAGCTGTTTTTT.

This clonotype occurred many times. The chain combines TRBV27 with TRBJ2-3; D remains ambiguous. The CDR3 sequence is 13 residues long. Germline values: CDR1 MNHEY, CDR2 SMNVEV (reference sequence). Trimming stripped 8 bases from V and 6 bases from J, with 15 bases between. The CDR3: CASAPTGFDTQYF. The CDR3 region has the DNA TGTGCCAGCGCACCAACTGGGTTCGATACGCAGTATTTT.

This clonotype was counted at least ten times. As DNA, the CDR3 is TGTGCCAGCAGCCAAGATTCGGACCGGAGGCTAGGCCCCTACAATGAGCAGTTCTTC. Translating it yields CASSQDSDRRLGPYNEQFF. J is TRBJ2-1 and V is TRBV3-1, with TRBD2 as a possible D gene (5 bases). V was clipped by 0 bases and J by 2 bases, with 20 bases between them. The CDR3 contains 19 residues. Germline assignment: CDR1 LGHDT and CDR2 YNNKEL (reference sequence).

V and J are TRBV29-1 and TRBJ1-3; D is uncertain. The V end lost 4 bases, the J end lost 4 bases, and 14 bases lay between the germline ends. Germline V gives CDR1 SQVTM, CDR2 ANQGSEA. This CDR3 contains 14 residues. Here the CDR3 reads CSVGAEVRGNTIYF. The DNA for the CDR3 is TGCAGCGTTGGGGCCGAAGTCAGAGGAAACACCATATATTTT.

This clonotype has more than one count but fewer than ten. The chain links TRBV7-2 to TRBJ1-1; D gene unclear. The CDR3 extends over 13 amino acids. V was pared by 1 base and J by 8 bases, with 11 bases between. Germline-derived CDR1 and CDR2 are SGHTA and FQGNSA. The CDR3 loop is CASSLVAQEEAFF. DNA for the CDR3: TGTGCCAGCAGCTTAGTAGCTCAGGAGGAAGCTTTCTTT.

This clonotype was detected only a few times. This chain uses TRBV5-4 with TRBJ2-5; unclear D gene. Trimming cost V 4 bases and J 1 base, with 17 bases left between them. Germline V gene lookup returns CDR1 SGHNT and CDR2 YYREEE (reference sequence). The CDR3 has 16 residues. CDR3 nucleotide sequence: TGTGCCAGCAGCCCAGACACGGGCCCTACCCAAGAGACCCAGTACTTC. This encodes CASSPDTGPTQETQYF.

This chain uses TRBV6-1 with TRBJ1-2; 7 bases agree with TRBD1. From germline, CDR1 is MNHNS and CDR2 SASEGT. The V segment lost 4 bases and the J segment 8 bases; nucleotides outside the gene matches: 10. The CDR3 is made up of 14 amino acids. The CDR3 loop is CASSALTGRTGYTF. Written as DNA, the CDR3 is TGTGCCAGCAGTGCGTTGACAGGGAGGACAGGCTACACCTTC.

This clonotype was seen at least ten times. The rearrangement links TRBV4-2 to TRBJ1-2, with D hard to call. Germline lookup yields CDR1 LGHNA and CDR2 YNFKEQ. The CDR3 totals 17 residues. V lost 0 bases and J lost 2, with 16 bases in between. CDR3 in amino acids: CASSQEGEAGLNYGYTF. The DNA for the CDR3 is TGTGCCAGCAGCCAAGAAGGCGAGGCAGGACTAAACTATGGCTACACCTTC.